The source of this T cell receptor (beta chain) is a study of T-cell memory formation after mild COVID-19. With constant-segment primers, 5'RACE yielded cDNA libraries of TCR alpha and TCR beta that carried sample barcodes and UMIs. Each CDR3 protein gets one entry after TCRdb re-called the 5' RACE reads with MiXCR. The sample gives about 560,000 distinct CDR3 sequences, 15% to 20% of which show up once; less than 10% is in the top ten. Study conclusions and caveats: Among contracting clones, CD4+ were mainly CM/EM and CD8+ enriched in EMRA.

This clonotype was found a few times. Its target is not known. Specimen: PBMCs or a T cell subset sorted from them (not recorded which). The clonotype originates from an adult woman who had mild COVID-19 (a few samples of this study predate the infection). Cell type and time point are not known.

DNA for the CDR3: TGTGCCAGCAGCTTAGTTGGGACCGCGAACTACAATGAGCAGTTCTTC. This gives the protein CASSLVGTANYNEQFF. J is TRBJ2-1 and V is TRBV7-2, with D perhaps given as TRBD1 or TRBD2 (5 bases each). The CDR3 is made up of 16 amino acids. V was clipped by 1 base and J by 3 bases, with 13 bases between them. Germline lookup yields CDR1 SGHTA and CDR2 FQGNSA. The full variable domain, in which reference TRBV7-2 and TRBJ2-1 provide the parts outside the CDR3, is GAGVSQSPSNKVTEKGKDVELRCDPISGHTALYWYRQSLGQGLEFLIYFQGNSAPDKSGLPSDRFSAERTGGSVSTLTIQRTQQEDSAVYLCASSLVGTANYNEQFFGPGTRLTVL.